One T cell receptor (beta chain) is described in this entry. What it recognizes is unknown. Method: immunoSEQ multiplex PCR; TCRdb's copy keeps in-frame clones and lacks some. The table includes just over 80,000 clones, 70% to 90% detected once. This sample stems from a study of OX40 agonist ivuxolimab in advanced cancers. Findings of the study overall: Antigen specificity remained undetermined for the expanded peripheral T cells.

Germline V gene data show CDR1 as LNHDA and CDR2 as SQIVND (reference sequence). V was cut by 3 bases and J by 6 bases, with 14 bases left in between. There are 14 residues in the CDR3. This chain joins TRBV19 and TRBJ1-1; D ambiguous. The material was CD4+ or CD8+ T cells sorted from blood, obtained in a trial of the OX40 agonist ivuxolimab. The receptor was derived from an adult with an advanced solid tumor such as melanoma, head and neck, liver or kidney cancer. The CDR3 reads CASSIGETYSEAFF. CDR3 DNA: TGTGCCAGTAGTATCGGGGAAACGTACTCTGAAGCTTTCTTT.